The text below deals with one T cell receptor (beta chain). The data were produced by immunoSEQ multiplex PCR, yet TCRdb's version contains in-frame clones alone and is incomplete. In the table there are around 37,000 clones, 75% of which are singletons. The entry originates in a study of pediatric ulcerative colitis. V was pared by 0 bases and J by 0 bases, with 15 bases between. This CDR3 has 18 residues. CDR1 is SGHDT and CDR2 is YYEEEE in the germline V gene. One to two pinch biopsies were taken from the rectum during colonoscopy. Ulcerative colitis patients received no immunosuppressive medication before the diagnostic colonoscopy.

This TCR derives from a boy younger than 18 with severe ulcerative colitis. The sample comprised gut tissue. This chain uses TRBV5-6 with TRBJ2-2; D is undetermined. This CDR3 is CASSLDGRHPANTGELFF. CDR3 nucleotide sequence: TGTGCCAGCAGCTTGGATGGTCGGCACCCTGCGAACACCGGGGAGCTGTTTTTT.